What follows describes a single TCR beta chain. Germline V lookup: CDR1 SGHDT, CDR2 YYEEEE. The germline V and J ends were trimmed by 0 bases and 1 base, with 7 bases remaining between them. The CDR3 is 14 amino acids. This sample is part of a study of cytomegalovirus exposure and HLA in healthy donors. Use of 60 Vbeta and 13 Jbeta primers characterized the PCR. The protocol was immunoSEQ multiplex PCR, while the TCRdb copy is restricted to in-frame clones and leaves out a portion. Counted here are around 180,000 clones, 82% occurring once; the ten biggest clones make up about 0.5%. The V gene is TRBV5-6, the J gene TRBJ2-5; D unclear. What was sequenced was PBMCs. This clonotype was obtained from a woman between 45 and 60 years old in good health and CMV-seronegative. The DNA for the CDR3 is TGTGCCAGCAGCTTGGATTCGGGCCAAGAGACCCAGTACTTC. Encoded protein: CASSLDSGQETQYF.